This T cell receptor beta chain is drawn from a study of lymphopenia after photon versus proton radiotherapy. The method was immunoSEQ multiplex PCR; TCRdb's version includes in-frame clones alone and lacks a portion of them. Of over 55,000 clones in the sample, approximately 87% were seen once. Germline values: CDR1 LNHDA, CDR2 SQIVND (reference sequence). The V end lost 3 bases, the J end lost 8 bases, and 10 bases lay between the germline ends. This CDR3 has 13 amino acids. The sequence derives from a man older than 75 with esophageal cancer. The chain employs TRBV19 and TRBJ1-4; a possible D gene is TRBD1 (5 bases). The sample in question was peripheral blood, obtained from a patient treated with proton-based radiotherapy. The CDR3 DNA sequence: TGTGCCAGTAGTATTCAGGGTAGAGAAAAACTGTTTTTT. Protein: CASSIQGREKLFF.